The present T cell receptor (beta chain) was sequenced within a study of cytomegalovirus exposure and HLA in healthy donors. Study observations and caveats: Differences between HLA loci emerged in a later analysis of TCR association rates, with DRB1 most and HLA-C fewest.

As for this clone: Antigen: not known.

The PCR used 60 Vbeta and 13 Jbeta primers. Sequencing used immunoSEQ multiplex PCR; TCRdb keeps in-frame clones, though not all of them. The table has around 150,000 clones, 80% to 85% seen once. This clonotype was sampled from a girl aged 2-9 years in good health and CMV-seropositive. The specimen sequenced was PBMCs.

The CDR3 DNA reads as TGTGCCAGCAGTGGGACAGATAATCAGCCCCAGCATTTT. Residues: CASSGTDNQPQHF. The chain links TRBV6-1 to TRBJ1-5; a weak D match, TRBD1 (6 bases). Germline values: CDR1 MNHNS, CDR2 SASEGT. V lost 4 bases and J lost 4, with 8 bases in between. This CDR3 spans 13 amino acids.